This TCR beta chain is from a study of identical twins. Study-level findings and limits: Out-of-frame alpha sequences common to twins were enriched for low generation probability.

Looked up from germline, CDR1 is SGHRS and CDR2 is YFSETQ. This CDR3 region has 14 residues. As for this clonotype: What it binds is unknown. At one of its ends the junction is not consistent with the germline gene, which may arise from a read error.

TCRdb reanalysed the 5' RACE reads using MiXCR and keeps one entry per CDR3 protein. Seen here are 1.5 million to 2 million distinct CDR3 sequences, under 35% observed once, and the top ten hold 0.25% to 0.3%. This TCR was sampled from a newborn girl in good health. The material sequenced was cord blood. The V call is TRBV5-1, the J call TRBJ2-7, with 8 bases lining up with TRBD2. CDR3 nucleotide sequence: TGCGCCAGCTCCATAGCGGGGCCATCCTACAAGCAGTACTTC. Translation gives CASSIAGPSYKQYF.